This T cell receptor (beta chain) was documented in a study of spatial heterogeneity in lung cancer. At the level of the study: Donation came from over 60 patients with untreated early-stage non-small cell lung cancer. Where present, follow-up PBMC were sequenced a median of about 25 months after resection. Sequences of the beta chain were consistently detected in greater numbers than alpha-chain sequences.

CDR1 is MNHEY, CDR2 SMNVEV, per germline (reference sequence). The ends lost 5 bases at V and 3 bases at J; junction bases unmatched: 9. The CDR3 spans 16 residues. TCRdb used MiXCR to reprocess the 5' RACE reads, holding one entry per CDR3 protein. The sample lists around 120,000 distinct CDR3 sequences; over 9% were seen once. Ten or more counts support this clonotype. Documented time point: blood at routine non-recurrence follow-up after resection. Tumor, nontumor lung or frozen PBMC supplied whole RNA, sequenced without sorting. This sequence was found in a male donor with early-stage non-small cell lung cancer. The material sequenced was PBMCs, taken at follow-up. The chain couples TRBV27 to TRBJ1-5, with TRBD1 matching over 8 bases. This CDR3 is CASSRGPGQDNQPQHF. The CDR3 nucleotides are TGTGCCAGCAGTCGGGGGCCGGGACAGGACAATCAGCCCCAGCATTTT.